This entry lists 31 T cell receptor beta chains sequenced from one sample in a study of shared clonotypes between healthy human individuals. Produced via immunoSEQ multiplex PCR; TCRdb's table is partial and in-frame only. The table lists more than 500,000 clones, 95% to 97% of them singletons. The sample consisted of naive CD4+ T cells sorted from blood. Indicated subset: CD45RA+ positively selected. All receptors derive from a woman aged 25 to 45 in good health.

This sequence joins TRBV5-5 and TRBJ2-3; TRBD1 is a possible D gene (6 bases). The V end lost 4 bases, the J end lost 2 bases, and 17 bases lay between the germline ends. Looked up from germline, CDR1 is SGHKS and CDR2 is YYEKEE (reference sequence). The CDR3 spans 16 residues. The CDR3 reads CASSGWGRKTTDTQYF. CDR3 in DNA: TGTGCCAGCAGCGGGTGGGGGCGGAAAACCACAGATACGCAGTATTTT.

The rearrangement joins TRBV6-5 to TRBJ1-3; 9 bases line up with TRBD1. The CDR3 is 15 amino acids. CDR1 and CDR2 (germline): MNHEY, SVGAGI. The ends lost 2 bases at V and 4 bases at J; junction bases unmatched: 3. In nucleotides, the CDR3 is TGTGCCAGCAGTTACGGGACAGGGCGAGGAAACACCATATATTTT. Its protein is CASSYGTGRGNTIYF.

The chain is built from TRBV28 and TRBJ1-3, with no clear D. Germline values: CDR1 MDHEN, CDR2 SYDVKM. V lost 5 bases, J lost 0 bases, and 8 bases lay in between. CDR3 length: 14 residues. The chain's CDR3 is CASSLPHSGNTIYF. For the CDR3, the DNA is TGTGCCAGCAGTCTCCCTCACTCTGGAAACACCATATATTTT.

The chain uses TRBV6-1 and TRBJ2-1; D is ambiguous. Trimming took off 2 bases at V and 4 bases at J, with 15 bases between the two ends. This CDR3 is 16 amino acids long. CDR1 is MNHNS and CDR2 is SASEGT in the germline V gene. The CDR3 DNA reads TGTGCCAGCAGTGAACAATCGGGCAACGGGTACAATGAGCAGTTCTTC. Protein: CASSEQSGNGYNEQFF.

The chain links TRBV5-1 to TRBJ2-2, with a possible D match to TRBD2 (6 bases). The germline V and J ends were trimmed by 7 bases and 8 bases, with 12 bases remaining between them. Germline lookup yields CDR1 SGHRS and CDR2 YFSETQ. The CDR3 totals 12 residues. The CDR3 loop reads CASGDSKGELFF. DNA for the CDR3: TGCGCCAGCGGGGACTCCAAGGGGGAGCTGTTTTTT.

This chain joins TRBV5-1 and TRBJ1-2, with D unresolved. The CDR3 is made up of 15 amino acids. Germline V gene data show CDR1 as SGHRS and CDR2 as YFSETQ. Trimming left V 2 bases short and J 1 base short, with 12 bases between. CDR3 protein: CASSLVENGNYGYTF. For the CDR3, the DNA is TGCGCCAGCAGCTTAGTTGAGAATGGTAACTATGGCTACACCTTC.

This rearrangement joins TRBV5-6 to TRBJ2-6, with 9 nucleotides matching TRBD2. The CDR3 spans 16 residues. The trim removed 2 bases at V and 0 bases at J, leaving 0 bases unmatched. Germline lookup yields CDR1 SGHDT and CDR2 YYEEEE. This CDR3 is CASSFSGGSGANVLTF. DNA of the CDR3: TGTGCCAGCAGCTTTAGCGGGGGCTCTGGGGCCAACGTCCTGACTTTC.

The CDR3 DNA reads TGTGCCAGCAGCTTCGACAGGTTACAATACAATGAGCAGTTCTTC. Amino acid sequence: CASSFDRLQYNEQFF. This sequence joins TRBV7-3 and TRBJ2-1; perhaps TRBD1 as D (6 bases). The CDR3 spans 15 residues. With 3 bases removed from V and 4 bases from J, the gap between germline ends came to 13 bases. Germline V gene data show CDR1 as SGHTA and CDR2 as FQGTGA. The variable domain in full, with the rest retrieved from reference TRBV7-3 and TRBJ2-1, is GAGVSQTPSNKVTEKGKYVELRCDPISGHTALYWYRQSLGQGPEFLIYFQGTGAADDSGLPNDRFFAVRPEGSVSTLKIQRTERGDSAVYLCASSFDRLQYNEQFFGPGTRLTVL.

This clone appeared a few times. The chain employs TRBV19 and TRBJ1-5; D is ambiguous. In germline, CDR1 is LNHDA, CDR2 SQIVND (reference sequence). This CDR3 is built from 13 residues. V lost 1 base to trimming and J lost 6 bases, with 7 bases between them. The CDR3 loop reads CASSIGPAQPQHF. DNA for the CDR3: TGTGCCAGTAGTATAGGCCCCGCTCAGCCCCAGCATTTT.

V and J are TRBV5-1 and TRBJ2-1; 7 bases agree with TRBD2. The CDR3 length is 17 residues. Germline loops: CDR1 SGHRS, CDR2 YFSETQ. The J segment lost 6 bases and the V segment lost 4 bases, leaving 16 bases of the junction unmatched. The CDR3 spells CASSQYSASGGRNEQFF. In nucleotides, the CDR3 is TGCGCCAGCAGCCAATATAGCGCTAGCGGAGGACGCAATGAGCAGTTCTTC.

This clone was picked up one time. CDR3 amino acids: CASSTVRGGGYGYTF. CDR3 DNA: TGTGCCAGCTCTACTGTTCGGGGCGGGGGCTATGGCTACACCTTC. The V and J genes are TRBV27 and TRBJ1-2; the D gene is possibly TRBD1 (5 bases). Germline CDR1 MNHEY, CDR2 SMNVEV (reference sequence). V was pared by 8 bases and J by 4 bases, with 20 bases between. The CDR3 has 15 residues.

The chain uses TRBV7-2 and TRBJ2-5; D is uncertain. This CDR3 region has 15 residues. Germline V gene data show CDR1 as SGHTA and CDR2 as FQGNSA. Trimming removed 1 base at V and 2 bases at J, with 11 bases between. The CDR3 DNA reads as TGTGCCAGCAGCTTAGTCGTTAACACGCAAGAGACCCAGTACTTC. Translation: CASSLVVNTQETQYF.

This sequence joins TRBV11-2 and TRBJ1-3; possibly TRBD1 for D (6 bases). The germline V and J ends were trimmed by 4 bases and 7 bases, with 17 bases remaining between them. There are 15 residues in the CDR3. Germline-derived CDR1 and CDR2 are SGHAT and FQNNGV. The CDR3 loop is CASSSWQGKMNTIYF. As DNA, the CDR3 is TGTGCCAGCAGCTCCTGGCAGGGGAAGATGAACACCATATATTTT. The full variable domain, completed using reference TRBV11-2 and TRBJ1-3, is EAGVAQSPRYKIIEKRQSVAFWCNPISGHATLYWYQQILGQGPKLLIQFQNNGVVDDSQLPKDRFSAERLKGVDSTLKIQPAKLEDSAVYLCASSSWQGKMNTIYFGEGSWLTVV.

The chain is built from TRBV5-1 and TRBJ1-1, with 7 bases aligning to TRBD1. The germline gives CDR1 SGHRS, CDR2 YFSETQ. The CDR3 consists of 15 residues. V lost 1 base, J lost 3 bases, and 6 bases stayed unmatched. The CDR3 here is CASSLSGGADTEAFF. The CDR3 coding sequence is TGCGCCAGCAGCTTGTCAGGGGGGGCGGACACTGAAGCTTTCTTT.

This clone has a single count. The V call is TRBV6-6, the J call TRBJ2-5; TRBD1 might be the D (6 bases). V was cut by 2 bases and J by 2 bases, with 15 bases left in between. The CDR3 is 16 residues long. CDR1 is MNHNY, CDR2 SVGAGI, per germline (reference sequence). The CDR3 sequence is CASSYGWGHLQETQYF. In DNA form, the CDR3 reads TGTGCCAGCAGTTACGGTTGGGGACATCTGCAAGAGACCCAGTACTTC.

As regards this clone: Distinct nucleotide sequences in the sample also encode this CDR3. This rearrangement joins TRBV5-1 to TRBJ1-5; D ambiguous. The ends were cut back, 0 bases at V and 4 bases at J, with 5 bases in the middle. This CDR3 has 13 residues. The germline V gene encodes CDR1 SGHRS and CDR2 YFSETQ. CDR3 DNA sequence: TGCGCCAGCAGCTTGGAAGTGAATCAGCCCCAGCATTTT. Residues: CASSLEVNQPQHF.

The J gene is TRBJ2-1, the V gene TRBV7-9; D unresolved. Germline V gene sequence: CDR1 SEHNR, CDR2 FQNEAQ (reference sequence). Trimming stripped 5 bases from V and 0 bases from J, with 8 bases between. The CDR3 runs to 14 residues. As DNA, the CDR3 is TGTGCCAGCAGCCGATCGGGCTCCTACAATGAGCAGTTCTTC. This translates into CASSRSGSYNEQFF.

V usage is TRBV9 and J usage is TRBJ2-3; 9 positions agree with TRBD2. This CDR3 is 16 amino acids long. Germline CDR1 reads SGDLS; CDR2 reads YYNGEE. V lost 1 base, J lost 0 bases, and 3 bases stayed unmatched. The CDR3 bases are TGTGCCAGCAGCGTACTAGCGGGGCCTAGCACAGATACGCAGTATTTT. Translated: CASSVLAGPSTDTQYF.

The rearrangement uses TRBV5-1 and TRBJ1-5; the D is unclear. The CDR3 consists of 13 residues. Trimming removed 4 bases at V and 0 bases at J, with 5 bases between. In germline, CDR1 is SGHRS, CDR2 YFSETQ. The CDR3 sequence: CASSRDSNQPQHF. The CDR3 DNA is TGCGCCAGCAGCCGTGATAGCAATCAGCCCCAGCATTTT. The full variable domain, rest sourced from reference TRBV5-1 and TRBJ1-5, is KAGVTQTPRYLIKTRGQQVTLSCSPISGHRSVSWYQQTPGQGLQFLFEYFSETQRNKGNFPGRFSGRQFSNSRSEMNVSTLELGDSALYLCASSRDSNQPQHFGDGTRLSIL.

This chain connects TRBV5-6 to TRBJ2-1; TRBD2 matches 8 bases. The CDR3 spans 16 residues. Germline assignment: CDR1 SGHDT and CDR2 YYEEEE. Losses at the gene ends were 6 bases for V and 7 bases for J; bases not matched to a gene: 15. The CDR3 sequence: CASMPGTRGWINEQFF. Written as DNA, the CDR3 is TGTGCCAGCATGCCGGGGACTAGAGGATGGATAAATGAGCAGTTCTTC.

The CDR3 DNA reads as TGTGCCAGCAGTTCCCCCCCGGTAGCGGGAGTAGATACGCAGTATTTT. Its translation: CASSSPPVAGVDTQYF. The rearrangement joins TRBV28 to TRBJ2-3; the match to TRBD2 covers 9 bases. Germline trimming cut 4 bases from V and 5 bases from J; bases unmatched to any gene: 10. Per germline, CDR1 MDHEN and CDR2 SYDVKM. The CDR3 contains 16 residues.

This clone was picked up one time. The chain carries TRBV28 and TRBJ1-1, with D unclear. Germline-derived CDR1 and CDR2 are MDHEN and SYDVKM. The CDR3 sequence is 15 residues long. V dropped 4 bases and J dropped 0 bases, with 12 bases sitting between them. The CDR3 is CASSYPGKMNTEAFF. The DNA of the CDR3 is TGTGCCAGCAGTTATCCGGGAAAAATGAACACTGAAGCTTTCTTT.

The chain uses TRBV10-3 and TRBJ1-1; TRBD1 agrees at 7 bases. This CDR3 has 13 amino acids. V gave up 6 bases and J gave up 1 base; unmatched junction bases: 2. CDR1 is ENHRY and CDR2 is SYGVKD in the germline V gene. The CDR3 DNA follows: TGTGCCATCAGCCGGACAGGGAACACTGAAGCTTTCTTT. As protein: CAISRTGNTEAFF.

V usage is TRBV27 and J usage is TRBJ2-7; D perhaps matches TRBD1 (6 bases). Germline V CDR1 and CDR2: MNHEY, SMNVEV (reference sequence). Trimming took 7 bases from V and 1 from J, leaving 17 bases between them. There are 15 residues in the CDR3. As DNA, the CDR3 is TGTGCCAGCAAACAGGGAGATTTTGGGTCCTACGAGCAGTACTTC. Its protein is CASKQGDFGSYEQYF.

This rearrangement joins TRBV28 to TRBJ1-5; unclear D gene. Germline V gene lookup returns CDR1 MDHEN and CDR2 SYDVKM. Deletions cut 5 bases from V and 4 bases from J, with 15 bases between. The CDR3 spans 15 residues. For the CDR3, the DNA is TGTGCCAGCAGTCCTCGGGAGGTAGGGAATCAGCCCCAGCATTTT. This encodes CASSPREVGNQPQHF.

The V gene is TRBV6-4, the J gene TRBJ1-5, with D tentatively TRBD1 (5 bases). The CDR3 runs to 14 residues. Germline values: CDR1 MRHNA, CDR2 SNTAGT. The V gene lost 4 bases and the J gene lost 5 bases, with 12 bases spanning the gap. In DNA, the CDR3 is TGTGCCAGCAGTGTGGACGGGGGGGATCAGCCCCAGCATTTT. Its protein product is CASSVDGGDQPQHF.

CDR3 nucleotides: TGTGCCAGCAGCTCCAACACAGATACGCAGTATTTT. Translated: CASSSNTDTQYF. The V and J genes are TRBV7-9 and TRBJ2-3; D gene unclear. V lost 4 bases and J lost 2, with 4 bases in between. CDR3 length: 12 amino acids. The germline CDR1 and CDR2 sequences are SEHNR and FQNEAQ (reference sequence).

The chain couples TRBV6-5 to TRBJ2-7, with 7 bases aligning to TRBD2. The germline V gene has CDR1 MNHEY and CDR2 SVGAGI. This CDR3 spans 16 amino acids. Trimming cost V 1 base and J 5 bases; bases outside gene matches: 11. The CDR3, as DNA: TGTGCCAGCAGTTACTTGGCTAGCGGAGGTCGGCACGAGCAGTACTTC. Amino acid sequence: CASSYLASGGRHEQYF.

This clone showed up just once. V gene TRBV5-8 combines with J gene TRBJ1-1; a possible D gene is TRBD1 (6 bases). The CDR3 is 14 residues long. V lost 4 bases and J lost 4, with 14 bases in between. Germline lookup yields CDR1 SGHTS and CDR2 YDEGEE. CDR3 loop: CASSPMGGLTEAFF. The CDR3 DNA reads TGTGCCAGCAGCCCCATGGGGGGGCTCACTGAAGCTTTCTTT.

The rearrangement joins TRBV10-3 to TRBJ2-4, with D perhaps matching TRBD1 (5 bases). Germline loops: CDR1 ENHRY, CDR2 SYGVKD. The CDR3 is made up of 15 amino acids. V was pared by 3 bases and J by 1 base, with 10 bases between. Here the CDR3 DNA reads TGTGCCATCAGTGAACAGGAATCGGCCAAAAACATTCAGTACTTC. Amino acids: CAISEQESAKNIQYF.

The CDR3 sequence is CASSTGQGRNQPQHF. DNA of the CDR3: TGTGCCAGCAGTACCGGACAGGGGAGGAATCAGCCCCAGCATTTT. The J gene is TRBJ1-5, the V gene TRBV28, with 9 bases lining up with TRBD1. The CDR3 covers 15 residues. V was clipped by 5 bases and J by 4 bases; unmatched bases: 6. The germline V gene has CDR1 MDHEN and CDR2 SYDVKM.